The 32 T cell receptor beta chains in this list originate from one sample, sequenced in a study of OX40 agonist ivuxolimab in advanced cancers. Assay: immunoSEQ multiplex PCR; the TCRdb copy retains only in-frame clones and omits some. The sample consists of nearly 80,000 clones, approximately 94% of them appearing once. This specimen consisted of CD4+ or CD8+ T cells sorted from blood, obtained in a trial of the OX40 agonist ivuxolimab. These receptor sequences come from an adult with an advanced solid tumor such as melanoma, head and neck, liver or kidney cancer.

The chain couples TRBV5-5 to TRBJ1-5; D is possibly TRBD1 (5 bases). CDR1 and CDR2 from the germline V gene are SGHKS and YYEKEE (reference sequence). CDR3 length equals 14 residues. V lost 3 bases to trimming and J lost 4 bases, with 11 bases between them. The CDR3: CASSWRGSNQPQHF. The CDR3 region has the DNA TGTGCCAGCAGCTGGAGGGGCTCAAATCAGCCCCAGCATTTT. The complete variable domain, with remaining parts taken from reference TRBV5-5 and TRBJ1-5, reads DAGVTQSPTHLIKTRGQQVTLRCSPISGHKSVSWYQQVLGQGPQFIFQYYEKEERGRGNFPDRFSARQFPNYSSELNVNALLLGDSALYLCASSWRGSNQPQHFGDGTRLSIL.

This chain connects TRBV6-1 to TRBJ1-2; TRBD1 is a possible D gene (6 bases). Per germline, CDR1 MNHNS and CDR2 SASEGT. V shed 1 base and J shed 9 bases, with 21 bases lying between them. The CDR3 length is 16 residues. As DNA, the CDR3 is TGTGCCAGCAGTGAAGGATACAGGGCTGAGGATATGAGCTACACCTTC. Protein sequence: CASSEGYRAEDMSYTF.

The chain has TRBV11-3 and TRBJ2-1, with TRBD1 matching 8 bases. CDR1 is SGHNT, CDR2 YENEEA, per germline. Trimming removed 5 bases from V and 7 bases from J; junction bases left unmatched: 13. The CDR3 runs to 16 residues. The chain's CDR3 is CASSHHPGQVTNEQFF. DNA for the CDR3: TGTGCCAGCAGCCACCATCCGGGACAGGTAACGAATGAGCAGTTCTTC. The whole variable domain, remainder taken from reference TRBV11-3 and TRBJ2-1, is EAGVVQSPRYKIIEKKQPVAFWCNPISGHNTLYWYLQNLGQGPELLIRYENEEAVDDSQLPKDRFSAERLKGVDSTLKIQPAELGDSAVYLCASSHHPGQVTNEQFFGPGTRLTVL.

The V and J genes are TRBV29-1 and TRBJ1-1; the D gene is possibly TRBD1 (5 bases). CDR1 and CDR2 from the germline V gene are SQVTM and ANQGSEA. The CDR3 runs to 17 residues. V was cut by 0 bases and J by 3 bases, with 20 bases left in between. The CDR3 sequence is CSVEDRGGTWWDTEAFF. In DNA, the CDR3 is TGCAGCGTTGAAGATAGGGGAGGAACTTGGTGGGACACTGAAGCTTTCTTT. Filled out from reference TRBV29-1 and TRBJ1-1, the complete variable domain reads SAVISQKPSRDICQRGTSLTIQCQVDSQVTMMFWYRQQPGQSLTLIATANQGSEATYESGFVIDKFPISRPNLTFSTLTVSNMSPEDSSIYLCSVEDRGGTWWDTEAFFGQGTRLTVV.

V usage is TRBV6-5 and J usage is TRBJ1-5; D perhaps matches TRBD1 (5 bases). The CDR3 loop spans 15 amino acids. Trimming took off 5 bases at V and 4 bases at J, with 15 bases between the two ends. Germline loops: CDR1 MNHEY, CDR2 SVGAGI. The CDR3 bases are TGTGCCAGCAGTACCGGGACGGACCTTAATCAGCCCCAGCATTTT. This encodes CASSTGTDLNQPQHF.

The chain combines TRBV19 with TRBJ1-4, with D perhaps TRBD1 (5 bases). This CDR3 region has 14 residues. The germline V and J ends were trimmed by 6 bases and 6 bases, with 14 bases remaining between them. Germline V gene sequence: CDR1 LNHDA, CDR2 SQIVND (reference sequence). The CDR3 bases are TGTGCCAGTAGCCCCACAGGAGCACATGAAAAACTGTTTTTT. It translates to CASSPTGAHEKLFF.

This clone was recorded once. This rearrangement joins TRBV7-9 to TRBJ1-4, with a weak D call TRBD1 (5 bases). From germline, CDR1 is SEHNR and CDR2 FQNEAQ (reference sequence). This CDR3 is 15 amino acids long. Deletions cut 7 bases from V and 4 bases from J, with 16 bases between. CDR3 in DNA: TGTGCCAGCAACACCGGGGCCGGGAGTAATGAAAAACTGTTTTTT. Encoded protein: CASNTGAGSNEKLFF.

CDR3 sequence: CASSFGSGYEQYF. CDR3 DNA: TGTGCCAGCAGCTTCGGATCAGGCTACGAGCAGTACTTC. The J gene is TRBJ2-7, the V gene TRBV7-3; D is unresolved. This CDR3 contains 13 residues. Germline CDR1 and CDR2: SGHTA and FQGTGA. Between the trimmed V and J ends, which lost 3 bases and 3 bases, there was a span of 9 bases.

The rearrangement links TRBV28 to TRBJ1-1, with D hard to call. The CDR3 spans 12 residues. The germline V gene encodes CDR1 MDHEN and CDR2 SYDVKM. Trimming took off 3 bases at V and 4 bases at J, with 6 bases between the two ends. CDR3 sequence: CASSLLATEAFF. The CDR3, as DNA: TGTGCCAGCAGTTTGCTCGCCACTGAAGCTTTCTTT.

The rearrangement joins TRBV4-1 to TRBJ2-5; the D gene is possibly TRBD1 (5 bases). The CDR3 length is 15 residues. The germline V gene encodes CDR1 MGHRA and CDR2 YSYEKL. Trimming removed 4 bases from V and 1 base from J, with 13 bases in between. The CDR3 region has the DNA TGCGCCAGCAGCCCCTATGACAGCATCCAAGAGACCCAGTACTTC. Amino acid sequence: CASSPYDSIQETQYF.

The gene calls are TRBV21-1 and TRBJ2-3. TRBV21-1 is annotated as a pseudogene. The CDR3 runs 14 residues. CDR3 DNA sequence: TGTGCCAGTACTTTGGGGATCCGGGCAGATACGCAGTATTTT. Encoded protein: CASTLGIRADTQYF.

This clone was found once. The chain carries TRBV9 and TRBJ2-7, with D possibly being TRBD1 (7 bases). V was shortened by 3 bases and J by 2 bases, with 15 bases between the two germline ends. Germline values: CDR1 SGDLS, CDR2 YYNGEE. This CDR3 spans 15 amino acids. CDR3 sequence (DNA): TGTGCCAGCAGCGCCTACCAGGGGGAGGCCTACGAGCAGTACTTC. Translation gives CASSAYQGEAYEQYF.

This sequence joins TRBV15 and TRBJ2-1; D uncertain. CDR3 size: 14 residues. The germline V and J ends were trimmed by 9 bases and 0 bases, with 12 bases remaining between them. The germline V gene has CDR1 LNHNV and CDR2 YYDKDF (reference sequence). CDR3 nucleotides: TGTGCCACGTCAGACACGAGCTCCTACAATGAGCAGTTCTTC. This encodes CATSDTSSYNEQFF.

The CDR3 DNA is TGTGCCACAGGGGGCGGGTCTGGGGCCAACGTCCTGACTTTC. Protein: CATGGGSGANVLTF. The chain couples TRBV7-2 to TRBJ2-6; TRBD1 agrees at 8 bases. CDR1 and CDR2 from the germline V gene are SGHTA and FQGNSA. The CDR3 is 14 residues long. The V segment lost 10 bases and the J segment 1 base; nucleotides outside the gene matches: 3.

The CDR3 here is CASSSNTEAFF. The CDR3 DNA sequence: TGCGCCAGCAGTTCGAACACTGAAGCTTTCTTT. The rearrangement joins TRBV5-1 to TRBJ1-1; unclear D gene. CDR1 and CDR2 (germline): SGHRS, YFSETQ. The germline V and J ends were trimmed by 5 bases and 1 base, with 3 bases remaining between them. The CDR3 runs to 11 residues.

The gene calls are TRBV7-9 and TRBJ1-3; no reliable D call. In germline, CDR1 is SEHNR, CDR2 FQNEAQ (reference sequence). V lost 3 bases, J lost 7 bases, and 1 base lay in between. The CDR3 spans 10 residues. In DNA, the CDR3 is TGTGCCAGCAGCTTTAACACCATATATTTT. This sequence encodes CASSFNTIYF. The entire variable domain, with the rest obtained from reference TRBV7-9 and TRBJ1-3, is as follows: DTGVSQNPRHKITKRGQNVTFRCDPISEHNRLYWYRQTLGQGPEFLTYFQNEAQLEKSRLLSDRFSAERPKGSFSTLEIQRTEQGDSAMYLCASSFNTIYFGEGSWLTVV.

This clone came up once. The CDR3 coding sequence is TGCGCCAGCAGCCACGATACGGGGGGTTACCAAGAGACCCAGTACTTC. Translating it yields CASSHDTGGYQETQYF. The chain couples TRBV4-3 to TRBJ2-5, with 7 bases lining up with TRBD2. V lost 3 bases to trimming and J lost 0 bases; unmatched junction nucleotides: 7. Per germline, CDR1 LGHNA and CDR2 YSLEER. The CDR3 extends over 16 amino acids.

The CDR3 DNA reads as TGTGCCAGCAGTTTACTCGAACGACAAGAGACCCAGTACTTC. Translating it yields CASSLLERQETQYF. The chain couples TRBV27 to TRBJ2-5, with unresolved D. The germline V and J ends were trimmed by 2 bases and 2 bases, with 9 bases remaining between them. The CDR3 loop spans 14 amino acids. The V gene's germline CDR1 is MNHEY and CDR2 SMNVEV (reference sequence).

The rearrangement joins TRBV28 to TRBJ2-7; D may be TRBD2 (6 bases). Trimming shortened V by 6 bases and J by 2 bases, and 17 bases separated the two germline ends. From germline, CDR1 is MDHEN and CDR2 SYDVKM. This CDR3 comprises 15 residues. Written as DNA, the CDR3 is TGTGCCAGCAGCTCGTCAAGACTAGAGCCCTACGAGCAGTACTTC. This gives the protein CASSSSRLEPYEQYF.

To note about this clone: The junction shows a germline mismatch at one end, possibly a read error. V and J are TRBV2 and TRBJ2-7; D gene ambiguous. The CDR3 runs 11 residues. CDR1 is SNHLY and CDR2 is FYNNEI in the germline V gene. CDR3 amino acids: CASSSSYGQYF. CDR3 nucleotides: TGTGCCAGCAGTAGTAGTTACGGGCAGTACTTC. Full variable domain (outside the CDR3, taken from reference TRBV2 and TRBJ2-7): EPEVTQTPSHQVTQMGQEVILRCVPISNHLYFYWYRQILGQKVEFLVSFYNNEISEKSEIFDDQFSVERPDGSNFTLKIRSTKLEDSAMYFCASSSSYGQYFGPGTRLTVT.

In its sample, this clone was seen a few times. V is TRBV27 and J is TRBJ1-5; 8 bases match TRBD1. This CDR3 contains 13 residues. J gave up 7 bases and V 5 bases, and 4 bases lay outside the gene matches. CDR1 is MNHEY, CDR2 SMNVEV, per germline (reference sequence). The CDR3 is CASSPGGEQPQHF. The CDR3 DNA sequence: TGTGCCAGCAGTCCAGGGGGCGAACAGCCCCAGCATTTT.

In DNA, the CDR3 is TGTGCCAGCAGCTTAGTTGGGACTAGCGGGGTCAACCAAGAGACCCAGTACTTC. As protein: CASSLVGTSGVNQETQYF. This rearrangement joins TRBV11-2 to TRBJ2-5, with 13 positions matching TRBD2. The CDR3 loop spans 18 amino acids. Germline V gene sequence: CDR1 SGHAT, CDR2 FQNNGV. The V gene end was trimmed by 1 base and the J gene end by 0 bases; junction bases not matched to a gene: 5.

The chain employs TRBV14 and TRBJ1-2; no clear D gene. The germline V gene encodes CDR1 SGHDN and CDR2 FVKESK. The CDR3 totals 16 residues. The V and J ends lost 0 bases and 6 bases respectively, with 17 bases between them. For the CDR3, the DNA is TGTGCCAGCAGCCAAGATATCGAAGAGAGGCAGGATGGCTACACCTTC. Encoded protein: CASSQDIEERQDGYTF.

The chain uses TRBV6-4 and TRBJ2-1; D is ambiguous. Germline V gives CDR1 MRHNA, CDR2 SNTAGT. V lost 0 bases and J lost 4, with 7 bases in between. The CDR3 is 14 amino acids. DNA of the CDR3: TGTGCCAGCAGTGACTCAGGGCTATACAATGAGCAGTTCTTC. Its protein is CASSDSGLYNEQFF.

This clone was seen a single time. The CDR3 sequence is CASSAADRNEQYF. CDR3 DNA sequence: TGTGCCAGCAGCGCCGCGGACCGAAACGAGCAGTACTTC. The V call is TRBV7-9, the J call TRBJ2-7; unclear D gene. The CDR3 has 13 amino acids. CDR1 SEHNR and CDR2 FQNEAQ come from the germline V gene (reference sequence). V was cut by 5 bases and J by 5 bases, with 13 bases left in between.

The gene calls are TRBV27 and TRBJ1-1; D remains ambiguous. The CDR3 length is 14 residues. Germline lookup yields CDR1 MNHEY and CDR2 SMNVEV (reference sequence). V lost 5 bases, J lost 6 bases, and 16 bases lay in between. The CDR3 sequence: CASSAGLVGAEAFF. The CDR3 region has the DNA TGTGCCAGCAGTGCGGGTCTAGTGGGCGCTGAAGCTTTCTTT.

The chain uses TRBV25-1 and TRBJ2-7; D remains ambiguous. This CDR3 comprises 10 residues. CDR1 MGHDK and CDR2 SYGVNS come from the germline V gene. Trimming shortened V by 7 bases and J by 2 bases, and 3 bases separated the two germline ends. CDR3 sequence (DNA): TGTGCCAGCAAACCCTACGAGCAGTACTTC. Translating gives CASKPYEQYF.

The V and J genes are TRBV6-1 and TRBJ2-7, with 7 nucleotides matching TRBD2. Unmatched junction bases numbered 10, after V lost 7 bases and J lost 1 base. The CDR3 contains 15 residues. Germline V gene sequence: CDR1 MNHNS, CDR2 SASEGT. The chain's CDR3 is CASTRREGSSYEQYF. CDR3 nucleotides: TGTGCCAGCACTAGGAGGGAGGGGTCGTCCTACGAGCAGTACTTC.

The chain links TRBV4-2 to TRBJ2-7, with TRBD1 as a possible D gene (6 bases). Germline CDR1 reads LGHNA; CDR2 reads YNFKEQ. There are 21 residues in the CDR3. V was clipped by 2 bases and J by 4 bases, with 33 bases between them. This CDR3 is CASSQTTGFKLDAIGRYEQYF. CDR3 nucleotides: TGTGCCAGCAGCCAAACGACAGGTTTTAAGTTAGATGCCATAGGCCGTTACGAGCAGTACTTC.

The chain employs TRBV5-6 and TRBJ2-2; no firm D call. Trimming left V 0 bases short and J 5 bases short, with 5 bases between. Germline CDR1 and CDR2: SGHDT and YYEEEE. The CDR3 is 13 residues long. Here the CDR3 reads CASSLEGTGELFF. CDR3 bases: TGTGCCAGCAGCTTGGAAGGGACCGGGGAGCTGTTTTTT. Together with reference TRBV5-6 and TRBJ2-2, the CDR3 gives the full variable domain: DAGVTQSPTHLIKTRGQQVTLRCSPKSGHDTVSWYQQALGQGPQFIFQYYEEEERQRGNFPDRFSGHQFPNYSSELNVNALLLGDSALYLCASSLEGTGELFFGEGSRLTVL.

The chain has TRBV28 and TRBJ2-1; D might be TRBD2 (5 bases). V was pared by 3 bases and J by 2 bases, with 11 bases between. From germline, CDR1 is MDHEN and CDR2 SYDVKM. The CDR3 length is 15 residues. CDR3 coding DNA: TGTGCCAGCAGTTTGTCAAGCGGAGCCTACAATGAGCAGTTCTTC. Its protein is CASSLSSGAYNEQFF.

The rearrangement joins TRBV7-8 to TRBJ2-3, with unresolved D. This CDR3 comprises 16 residues. Germline lookup yields CDR1 SGHVS and CDR2 FQNEAQ. V lost 7 bases, J lost 4 bases, and 21 bases lay in between. The CDR3 spells CASTLYWPSISDTQYF. CDR3 coding DNA: TGTGCCAGCACACTTTACTGGCCAAGCATATCAGATACGCAGTATTTT.